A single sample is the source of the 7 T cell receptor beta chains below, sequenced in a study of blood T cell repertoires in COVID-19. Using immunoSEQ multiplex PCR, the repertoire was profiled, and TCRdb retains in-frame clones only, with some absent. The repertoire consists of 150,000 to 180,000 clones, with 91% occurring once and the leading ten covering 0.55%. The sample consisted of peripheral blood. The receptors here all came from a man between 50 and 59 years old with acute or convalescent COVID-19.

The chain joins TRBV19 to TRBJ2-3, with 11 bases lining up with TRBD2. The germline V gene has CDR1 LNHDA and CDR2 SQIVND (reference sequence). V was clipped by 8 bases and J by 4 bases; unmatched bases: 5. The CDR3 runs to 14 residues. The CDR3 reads CASALAGGADTQYF. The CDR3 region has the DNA TGTGCCAGTGCTCTAGCGGGAGGCGCAGATACGCAGTATTTT.

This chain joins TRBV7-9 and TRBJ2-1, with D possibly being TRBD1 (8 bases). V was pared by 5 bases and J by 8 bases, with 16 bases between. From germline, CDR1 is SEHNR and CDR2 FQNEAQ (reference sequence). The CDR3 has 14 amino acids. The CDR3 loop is CASSQGAGADEQFF. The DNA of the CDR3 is TGTGCCAGCAGCCAGGGGGCGGGAGCAGATGAGCAGTTCTTC.

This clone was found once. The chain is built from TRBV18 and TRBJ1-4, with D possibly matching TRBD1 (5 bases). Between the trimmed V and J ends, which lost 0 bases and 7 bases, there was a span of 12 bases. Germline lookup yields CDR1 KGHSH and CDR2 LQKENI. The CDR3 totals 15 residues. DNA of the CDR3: TGTGCCAGCTCACCACCGGGGGGGAGAGGTGAAAAACTGTTTTTT. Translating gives CASSPPGGRGEKLFF. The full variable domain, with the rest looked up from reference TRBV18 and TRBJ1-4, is NAGVMQNPRHLVRRRGQEARLRCSPMKGHSHVYWYRQLPEEGLKFMVYLQKENIIDESGMPKERFSAEFPKEGPSILRIQQVVRGDSAAYFCASSPPGGRGEKLFFGSGTQLSVL.

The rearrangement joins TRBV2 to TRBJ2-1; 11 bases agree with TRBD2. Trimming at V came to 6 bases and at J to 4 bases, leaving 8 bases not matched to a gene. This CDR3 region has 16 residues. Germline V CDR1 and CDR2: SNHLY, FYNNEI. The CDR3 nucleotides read TGTGCCAGCAGGACCGGGACTAGCGGTTATTACAATGAGCAGTTCTTC. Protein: CASRTGTSGYYNEQFF.

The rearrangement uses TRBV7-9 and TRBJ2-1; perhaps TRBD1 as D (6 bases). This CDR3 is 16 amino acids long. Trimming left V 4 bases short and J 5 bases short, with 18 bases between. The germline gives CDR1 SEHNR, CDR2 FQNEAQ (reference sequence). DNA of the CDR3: TGTGCCAGCAGCTATCCTCGAGGGGGTCTTGACAATGAGCAGTTCTTC. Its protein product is CASSYPRGGLDNEQFF.

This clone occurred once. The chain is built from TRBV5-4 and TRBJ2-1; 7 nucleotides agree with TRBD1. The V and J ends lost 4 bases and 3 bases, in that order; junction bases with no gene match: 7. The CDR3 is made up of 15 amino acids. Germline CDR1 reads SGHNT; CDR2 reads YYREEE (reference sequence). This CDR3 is CASSIGQAIYNEQFF. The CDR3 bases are TGTGCCAGCAGCATAGGACAGGCGATCTACAATGAGCAGTTCTTC.

CDR3 residues: CAIPVTLRTSGGAVLGETGELFF. The CDR3 DNA reads as TGTGCCATCCCCGTTACTCTGCGGACTAGCGGGGGGGCCGTTCTAGGGGAAACCGGGGAGCTGTTTTTT. This sequence joins TRBV10-3 and TRBJ2-2, with 15 bases matching TRBD2. The germline gives CDR1 ENHRY, CDR2 SYGVKD. The J segment lost 5 bases and the V segment lost 8 bases, leaving 27 bases of the junction unmatched. The CDR3 is 23 amino acids.